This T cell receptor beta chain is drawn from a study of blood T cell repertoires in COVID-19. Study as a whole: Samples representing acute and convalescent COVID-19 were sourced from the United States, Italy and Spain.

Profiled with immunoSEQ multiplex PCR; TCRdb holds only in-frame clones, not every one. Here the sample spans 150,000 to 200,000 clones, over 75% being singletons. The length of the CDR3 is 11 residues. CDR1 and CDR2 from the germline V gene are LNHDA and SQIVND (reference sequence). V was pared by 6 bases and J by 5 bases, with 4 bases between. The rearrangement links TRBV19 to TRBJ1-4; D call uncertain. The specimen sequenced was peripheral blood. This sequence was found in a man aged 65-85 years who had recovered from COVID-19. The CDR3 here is CASRENEKLFF. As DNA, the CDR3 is TGTGCCAGTAGGGAGAATGAAAAACTGTTTTTT.